This TCR beta chain was obtained from a study of T cell responses to AZD1222 COVID-19 vaccine. Generated by immunoSEQ multiplex PCR, the TCRdb table keeps only in-frame clones and is missing some. Among 100,000 to 120,000 clones listed, around nine tenths were seen once. Germline values: CDR1 SGHTA, CDR2 FQGNSA. There are 19 residues in the CDR3. Between the trimmed V and J ends, which lost 1 base and 2 bases, there was a span of 23 bases. Details on this clone: Its antigen is as yet unknown.

Study-level results: Seropositivity was recorded at baseline in only a handful of AZD1222 recipients. Donor demographics were predominantly white British with a female majority; clonal diversity may be underestimated. Nearly half of spike-specific TCRs reportedly target variant regions that are unmutated in the B.1.351 and B.1.1.7 variants.

This TCR came from an adult in good health. The specimen was peripheral blood, collected on day 0 of AZD1222 vaccination. V and J are TRBV7-2 and TRBJ1-1; D remains ambiguous. The CDR3 sequence: CASSLVGRRIAKDNTEAFF. DNA of the CDR3: TGTGCCAGCAGCTTAGTGGGGAGACGGATAGCGAAGGACAACACTGAAGCTTTCTTT.